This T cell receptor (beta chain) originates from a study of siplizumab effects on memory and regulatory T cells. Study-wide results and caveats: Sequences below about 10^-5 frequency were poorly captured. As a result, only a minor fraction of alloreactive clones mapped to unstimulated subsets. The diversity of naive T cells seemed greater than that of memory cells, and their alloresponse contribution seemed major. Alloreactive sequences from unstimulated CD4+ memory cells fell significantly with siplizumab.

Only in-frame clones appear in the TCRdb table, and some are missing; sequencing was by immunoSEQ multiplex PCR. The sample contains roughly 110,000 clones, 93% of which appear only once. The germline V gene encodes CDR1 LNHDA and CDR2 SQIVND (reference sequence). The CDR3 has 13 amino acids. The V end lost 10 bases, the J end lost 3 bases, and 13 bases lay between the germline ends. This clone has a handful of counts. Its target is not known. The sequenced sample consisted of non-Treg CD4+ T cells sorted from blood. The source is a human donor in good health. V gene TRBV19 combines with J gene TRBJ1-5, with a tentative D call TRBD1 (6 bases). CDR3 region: CATSDRPNQPQHF. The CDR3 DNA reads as TGTGCCACTTCGGACAGACCCAATCAGCCCCAGCATTTT.